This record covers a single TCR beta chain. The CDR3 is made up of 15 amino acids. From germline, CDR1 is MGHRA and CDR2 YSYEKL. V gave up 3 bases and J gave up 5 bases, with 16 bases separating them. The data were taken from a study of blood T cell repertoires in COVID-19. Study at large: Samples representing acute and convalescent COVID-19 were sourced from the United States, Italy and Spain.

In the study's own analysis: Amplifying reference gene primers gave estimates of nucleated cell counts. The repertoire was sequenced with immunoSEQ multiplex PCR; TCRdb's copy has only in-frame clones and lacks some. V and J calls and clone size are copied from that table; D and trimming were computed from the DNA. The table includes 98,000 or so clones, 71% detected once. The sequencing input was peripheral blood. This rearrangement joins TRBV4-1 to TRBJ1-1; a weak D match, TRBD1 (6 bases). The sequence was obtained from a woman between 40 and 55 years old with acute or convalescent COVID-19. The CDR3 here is CASSQTQQGVTEAFF. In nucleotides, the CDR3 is TGCGCCAGCAGCCAGACCCAACAGGGAGTGACTGAAGCTTTCTTT.